One sample yielded the 22 T cell receptor beta chains listed below, sequenced in a study of T-cell reconstitution after alpha-beta-depleted transplantation in children. The authors prepared the TCRbeta library with unique molecular identifiers. TCRdb used MiXCR to reprocess the PCR reads, holding one entry per CDR3 protein. The sample consists of a few hundred thousand distinct CDR3 sequences, about 11% of them appearing once. Sequencing was performed on PBMCs from the stem cell graft donor, taken from the stem cell graft. These receptors originate from a human donor who donated a stem cell graft to a child with acute myeloid leukemia.

The chain has TRBV6-1 and TRBJ1-5, with a weak D call TRBD1 (6 bases). V was trimmed by 10 bases and J by 4 bases, leaving 20 bases between them. CDR3 length equals 15 residues. Germline assignment: CDR1 MNHNS and CDR2 SASEGT. In DNA form, the CDR3 reads TGTGCCACTCGAATATCACAGGGACTGAATCAGCCCCAGCATTTT. Amino acids: CATRISQGLNQPQHF.

V gene TRBV20-1 combines with J gene TRBJ2-3; 7 bases are shared with TRBD1. J lost 2 bases, V lost 6 bases, and 5 bases had no gene match. Germline CDR1 reads DFQATT; CDR2 reads SNEGSKA (reference sequence). There are 13 residues in the CDR3. CDR3 nucleotide sequence: TGCAGTGCCCAGACAGGGCACACAGATACGCAGTATTTT. Translating gives CSAQTGHTDTQYF.

The gene calls are TRBV20-1 and TRBJ2-7; 10 positions match TRBD2. CDR3 size: 19 residues. Germline CDR1 DFQATT, CDR2 SNEGSKA (reference sequence). Losses at the gene ends were 3 bases for V and 6 bases for J; bases not matched to a gene: 23. The CDR3 region is CSARDRFEREGHPHFEQYF. In DNA form, the CDR3 reads TGCAGTGCTAGGGATCGTTTCGAGCGGGAGGGCCACCCGCACTTCGAGCAGTACTTC.

The rearrangement links TRBV4-1 to TRBJ2-2; 8 nucleotides match TRBD2. The V gene end was trimmed by 3 bases and the J gene end by 7 bases; junction bases not matched to a gene: 7. Germline CDR1 is MGHRA and CDR2 is YSYEKL. The CDR3 runs 15 residues. The DNA of the CDR3 is TGCGCCAGCAGCCACCCGGGGGGGCCGGGCGGGGAGCTGTTTTTT. This codes for CASSHPGGPGGELFF.

The gene calls are TRBV5-1 and TRBJ2-7; 10 positions agree with TRBD2. Germline CDR1 SGHRS, CDR2 YFSETQ. Unmatched junction bases numbered 6, after V lost 4 bases and J lost 2 bases. This CDR3 has 15 residues. The CDR3, as DNA: TGCGCCAGCAGCATCCAGCGGGAGGGGCCCTACGAGCAGTACTTC. Protein product: CASSIQREGPYEQYF. Together with reference TRBV5-1 and TRBJ2-7, the CDR3 gives the full variable domain: KAGVTQTPRYLIKTRGQQVTLSCSPISGHRSVSWYQQTPGQGLQFLFEYFSETQRNKGNFPGRFSGRQFSNSRSEMNVSTLELGDSALYLCASSIQREGPYEQYFGPGTRLTVT.

This clonotype occurred a few times. V is TRBV5-1 and J is TRBJ2-5; TRBD2 aligns across 15 bases. The CDR3 covers 17 residues. The germline CDR1 and CDR2 sequences are SGHRS and YFSETQ. The trim removed 4 bases at V and 5 bases at J, leaving 9 bases unmatched. In DNA form, the CDR3 reads TGCGCCAGCAGCCCCGGACTAGCGGGAGGGCCCTCGGAGACCCAGTACTTC. Translated, it gives CASSPGLAGGPSETQYF.

Many counts were recorded for this clonotype. This chain links TRBV5-6 with TRBJ2-7, with D perhaps TRBD1 or TRBD2 (5 bases each). The CDR3 runs to 15 residues. V was shortened by 5 bases and J by 0 bases, with 15 bases between the two germline ends. Germline CDR1 and CDR2: SGHDT and YYEEEE. The CDR3 loop is CASRPGTRSSYEQYF. CDR3 nucleotide sequence: TGTGCCAGCAGACCGGGGACCCGAAGCTCCTACGAGCAGTACTTC.

This clonotype was observed a few times. The chain employs TRBV18 and TRBJ1-1, with D uncertain. The V and J ends lost 2 bases and 5 bases respectively, with 15 bases between them. This CDR3 contains 15 residues. Germline assignment: CDR1 KGHSH and CDR2 LQKENI. The CDR3 loop is CASSPKESIGTEAFF. The DNA of the CDR3 is TGTGCCAGCTCACCAAAAGAGTCGATCGGAACTGAAGCTTTCTTT.

This clonotype was seen repeatedly, ten times or more. The chain recombines TRBV20-1 with TRBJ2-4; the D gene is possibly TRBD1 (7 bases). This CDR3 has 13 residues. The V end was cut by 1 base, the J end by 7 bases, with 11 bases between. CDR1 DFQATT and CDR2 SNEGSKA come from the germline V gene (reference sequence). The CDR3: CSARAPGGNIQYF. Written as DNA, the CDR3 is TGCAGTGCTAGAGCCCCAGGGGGGAACATTCAGTACTTC.

Ten or more counts support this clonotype. The V and J genes are TRBV30 and TRBJ2-7; weak D call: TRBD2 (6 bases). CDR1 is GTSNPN and CDR2 is SVGIG in the germline V gene (reference sequence). V gave up 0 bases and J gave up 1 base, with 16 bases separating them. The CDR3 sequence is 16 residues long. The CDR3 loop is CAWSVRVSGDSYEQYF. For the CDR3, the DNA is TGTGCCTGGAGTGTAAGGGTTAGCGGTGATTCCTACGAGCAGTACTTC.

The CDR3 bases are TGTGCCAGCAGTTACTCTAATGGACAGGGCTTACATGAGCAGTTCTTC. Translation gives CASSYSNGQGLHEQFF. The J gene is TRBJ2-1, the V gene TRBV6-5, with 8 bases fitting TRBD1. Per germline, CDR1 MNHEY and CDR2 SVGAGI. The J segment lost 8 bases and the V segment lost 0 bases, leaving 9 bases of the junction unmatched. This CDR3 region has 16 residues.

About this clonotype: This clone may be a read error of a much larger clone one base away. The gene calls are TRBV5-1 and TRBJ1-1, with unresolved D. Germline V gene lookup returns CDR1 SGHRS and CDR2 YFSETQ. The CDR3 totals 15 residues. CDR3 DNA: TGCGCCGGCAGCTTGGCTGGGGATATGAACACTGAAGCTTTCTTT. It is translated as CAGSLAGDMNTEAFF.

This clonotype was counted a few times. J is TRBJ1-2 and V is TRBV5-1; D may be TRBD1 (6 bases). The V gene's germline CDR1 is SGHRS and CDR2 YFSETQ. The CDR3 spans 13 residues. The V end lost 1 base, the J end lost 8 bases, and 12 bases lay between the germline ends. CDR3 amino acids: CASSLRGALGYTF. CDR3 nucleotides: TGCGCCAGCAGCTTGAGGGGGGCGCTCGGCTACACCTTC.

This clonotype has only a few counts. This chain connects TRBV10-3 to TRBJ2-4; the D gene is possibly TRBD2 (5 bases). The CDR3 has 18 residues. The V end was cut by 0 bases, the J end by 0 bases, with 15 bases between. The germline V gene encodes CDR1 ENHRY and CDR2 SYGVKD. CDR3 sequence: CAISESNRQDSAKNIQYF. In nucleotides, the CDR3 is TGTGCCATCAGTGAGTCCAATAGGCAGGACTCAGCCAAAAACATTCAGTACTTC.

Many counts were recorded for this clonotype. The chain is built from TRBV20-1 and TRBJ2-3; D unclear. Germline loops: CDR1 DFQATT, CDR2 SNEGSKA (reference sequence). Trimming removed 5 bases at V and 6 bases at J, with 18 bases between. This CDR3 is 14 amino acids long. CDR3 nucleotides: TGCAGTGCTCCACGGGTTAGCTTCCCGGATACGCAGTATTTT. This sequence encodes CSAPRVSFPDTQYF.

The V gene is TRBV7-9, the J gene TRBJ1-6; D ambiguous. The CDR3 totals 13 residues. Germline V gives CDR1 SEHNR, CDR2 FQNEAQ (reference sequence). The V gene lost 1 base and the J gene lost 8 bases, with 6 bases spanning the gap. The CDR3 sequence is CASSLEGDSPLHF. The CDR3, as DNA: TGTGCCAGCAGCTTAGAGGGCGATTCACCCCTCCACTTT. Drawing the rest from reference TRBV7-9 and TRBJ1-6, the complete variable domain is DTGVSQNPRHKITKRGQNVTFRCDPISEHNRLYWYRQTLGQGPEFLTYFQNEAQLEKSRLLSDRFSAERPKGSFSTLEIQRTEQGDSAMYLCASSLEGDSPLHFGNGTRLTVT.

In its sample, this clonotype was seen a few times. This chain joins TRBV20-1 and TRBJ1-2; possibly TRBD1 for D (6 bases). Trimming removed 5 bases from V and 7 bases from J, with 8 bases in between. Germline V lookup: CDR1 DFQATT, CDR2 SNEGSKA (reference sequence). This CDR3 is 10 amino acids long. The chain's CDR3 is CSAWGLGYTF. The CDR3 nucleotides are TGCAGTGCTTGGGGGCTTGGCTACACCTTC.

This clonotype was detected only a few times. J is TRBJ2-4 and V is TRBV12-3 or TRBV12-4; possibly TRBD2 for D (6 bases). The germline V and J ends were trimmed by 5 bases and 8 bases, with 22 bases remaining between them. This CDR3 spans 16 amino acids. The CDR3 is CASSDLTRGHQDIQYF. Written as DNA, the CDR3 is TGTGCCAGCAGTGACCTGACTAGAGGGCATCAAGACATTCAGTACTTC.

This clonotype has only a few counts. The genes are TRBV12-3 or TRBV12-4 and TRBJ1-6, with 7 bases that match TRBD1. The CDR3 runs 14 residues. With V trimmed by 1 base and J by 10 bases, 4 bases remained unmatched. The CDR3 here is CASSLGQGQSPLHF. CDR3 coding DNA: TGTGCCAGCAGTTTAGGGCAGGGACAGTCACCCCTCCACTTT.

This clonotype was detected a few times. The CDR3 bases are TGTGCCAGCAGACCGGCAGGGATGGGGCGCAATCAGCCCCAGCATTTT. Encoded protein: CASRPAGMGRNQPQHF. The genes are TRBV27 and TRBJ1-5, with TRBD1 as a possible D gene (5 bases). Germline values: CDR1 MNHEY, CDR2 SMNVEV (reference sequence). The germline V and J ends were trimmed by 6 bases and 2 bases, with 17 bases remaining between them. The length of the CDR3 is 16 residues.

The chain couples TRBV20-1 to TRBJ2-1; D is perhaps TRBD2 (6 bases). The CDR3 runs 16 residues. Germline CDR1 is DFQATT and CDR2 is SNEGSKA (reference sequence). V gave up 3 bases and J gave up 0 bases, with 15 bases separating them. The CDR3 protein is CSARGRGRGSYNEQFF. In DNA form, the CDR3 reads TGCAGTGCTAGGGGGCGGGGACGGGGCTCCTACAATGAGCAGTTCTTC.

This clonotype was seen repeatedly, ten times or more. This chain connects TRBV6-1 to TRBJ1-1, with D perhaps matching TRBD1 (6 bases). In germline, CDR1 is MNHNS, CDR2 SASEGT. Between the trimmed V and J ends, which lost 10 bases and 3 bases, there was a span of 15 bases. The CDR3 is 13 residues long. CDR3 bases: TGTGCCACCCTCCGCGGGGGCCACACTGAAGCTTTCTTT. It is translated as CATLRGGHTEAFF.